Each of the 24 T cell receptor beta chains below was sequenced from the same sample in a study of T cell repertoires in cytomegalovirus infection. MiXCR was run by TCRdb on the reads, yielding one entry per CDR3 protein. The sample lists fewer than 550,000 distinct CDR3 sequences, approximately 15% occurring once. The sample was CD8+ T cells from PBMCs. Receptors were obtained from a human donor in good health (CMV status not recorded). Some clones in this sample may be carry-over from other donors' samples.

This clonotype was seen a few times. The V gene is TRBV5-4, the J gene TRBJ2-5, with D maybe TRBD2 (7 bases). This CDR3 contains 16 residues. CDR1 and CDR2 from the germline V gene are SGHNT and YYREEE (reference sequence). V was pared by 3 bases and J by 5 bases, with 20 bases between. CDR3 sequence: CASSSEGEGLEETQYF. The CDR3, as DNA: TGTGCCAGCAGCTCGGAGGGGGAGGGCCTCGAGGAGACCCAGTACTTC. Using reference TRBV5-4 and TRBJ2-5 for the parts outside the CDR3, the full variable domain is ETGVTQSPTHLIKTRGQQVTLRCSSQSGHNTVSWYQQALGQGPQFIFQYYREEENGRGNFPPRFSGLQFPNYSSELNVNALELDDSALYLCASSSEGEGLEETQYFGPGTRLLVL.

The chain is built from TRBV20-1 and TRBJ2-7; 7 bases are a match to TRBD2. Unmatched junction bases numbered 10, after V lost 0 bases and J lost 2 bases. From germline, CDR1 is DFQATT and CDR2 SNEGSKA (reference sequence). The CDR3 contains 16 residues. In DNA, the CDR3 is TGCAGTGCTAGAGATTTGGCGCTAGCGGACCCCTACGAGCAGTACTTC. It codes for CSARDLALADPYEQYF.

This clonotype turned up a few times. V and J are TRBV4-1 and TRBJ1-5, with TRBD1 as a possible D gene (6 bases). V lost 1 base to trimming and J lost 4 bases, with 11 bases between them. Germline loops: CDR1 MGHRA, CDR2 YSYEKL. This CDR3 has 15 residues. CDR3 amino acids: CASSQGYTGNQPQHF. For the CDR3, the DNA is TGCGCCAGCAGCCAAGGGTACACAGGGAATCAGCCCCAGCATTTT.

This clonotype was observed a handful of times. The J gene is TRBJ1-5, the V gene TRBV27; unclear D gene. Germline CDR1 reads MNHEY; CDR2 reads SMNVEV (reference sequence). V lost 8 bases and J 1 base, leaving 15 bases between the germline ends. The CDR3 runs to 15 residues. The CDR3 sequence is CASAEVVGSNQPQHF. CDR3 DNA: TGTGCCAGCGCTGAGGTGGTGGGGAGCAATCAGCCCCAGCATTTT.

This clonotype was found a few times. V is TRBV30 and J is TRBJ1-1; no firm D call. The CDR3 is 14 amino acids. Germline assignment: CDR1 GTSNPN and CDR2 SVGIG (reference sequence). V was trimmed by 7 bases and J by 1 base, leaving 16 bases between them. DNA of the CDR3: TGTGCCTCACCTAATATGGTCGGGAACACTGAAGCTTTCTTT. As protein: CASPNMVGNTEAFF.

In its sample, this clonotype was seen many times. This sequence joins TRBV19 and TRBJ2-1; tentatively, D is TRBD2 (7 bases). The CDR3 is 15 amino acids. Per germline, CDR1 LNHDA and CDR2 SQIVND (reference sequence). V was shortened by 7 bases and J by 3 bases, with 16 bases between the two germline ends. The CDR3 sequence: CASIPSGGNYNEQFF. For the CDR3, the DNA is TGTGCCAGTATACCCTCGGGGGGCAACTACAATGAGCAGTTCTTC.

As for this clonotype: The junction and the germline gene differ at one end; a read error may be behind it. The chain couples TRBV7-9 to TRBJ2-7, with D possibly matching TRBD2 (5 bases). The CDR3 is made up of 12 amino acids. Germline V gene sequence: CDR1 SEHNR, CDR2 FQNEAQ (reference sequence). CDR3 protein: CASSLDSNEQYF. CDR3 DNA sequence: TGTGCCAGCAGTTTGGACTCCAACGAGCAGTACTTC.

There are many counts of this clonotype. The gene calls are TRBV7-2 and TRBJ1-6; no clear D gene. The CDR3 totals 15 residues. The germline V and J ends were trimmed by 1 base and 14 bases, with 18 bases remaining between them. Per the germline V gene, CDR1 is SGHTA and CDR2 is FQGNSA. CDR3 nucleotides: TGTGCCAGCAGCTTAGGAGGGAACCTTCGGAGGACCCTCCACTTT. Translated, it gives CASSLGGNLRRTLHF.

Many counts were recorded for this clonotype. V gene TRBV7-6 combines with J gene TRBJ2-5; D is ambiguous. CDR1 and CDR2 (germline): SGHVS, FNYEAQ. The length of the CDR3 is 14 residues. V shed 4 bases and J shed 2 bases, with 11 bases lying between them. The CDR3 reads CASSSRSTQETQYF. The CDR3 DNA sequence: TGTGCCAGCAGCTCCAGGTCTACACAAGAGACCCAGTACTTC. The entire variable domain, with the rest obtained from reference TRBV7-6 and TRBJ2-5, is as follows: GAGVSQSPRYKVTKRGQDVALRCDPISGHVSLYWYRQALGQGPEFLTYFNYEAQQDKSGLPNDRFSAERPEGSISTLTIQRTEQRDSAMYRCASSSRSTQETQYFGPGTRLLVL.

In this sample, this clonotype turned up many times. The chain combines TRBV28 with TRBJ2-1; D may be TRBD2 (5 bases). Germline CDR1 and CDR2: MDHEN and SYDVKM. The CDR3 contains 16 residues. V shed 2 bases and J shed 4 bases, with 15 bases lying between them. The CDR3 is CASSLRGMSRYNEQFF. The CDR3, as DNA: TGTGCCAGCAGTTTACGGGGTATGTCCCGATACAATGAGCAGTTCTTC.

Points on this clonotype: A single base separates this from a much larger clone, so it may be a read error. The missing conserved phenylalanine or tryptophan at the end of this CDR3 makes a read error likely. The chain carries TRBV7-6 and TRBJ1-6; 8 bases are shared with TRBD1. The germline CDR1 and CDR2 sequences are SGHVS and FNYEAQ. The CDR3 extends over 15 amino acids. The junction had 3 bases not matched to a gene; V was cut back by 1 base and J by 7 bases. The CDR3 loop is CASSLGQGLNSPLHC. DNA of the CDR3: TGTGCCAGCAGCTTAGGACAGGGGTTGAATTCACCCCTCCACTGT.

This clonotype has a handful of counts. CDR3 protein: CASSSILQGRDTEAFF. In nucleotides, the CDR3 is TGTGCCAGCAGTTCCATCTTACAGGGGAGGGACACTGAAGCTTTCTTT. V and J are TRBV28 and TRBJ1-1; the match to TRBD1 covers 7 bases. The V segment lost 4 bases and the J segment 3 bases; nucleotides outside the gene matches: 11. Looked up from germline, CDR1 is MDHEN and CDR2 is SYDVKM. The length of the CDR3 is 16 residues.

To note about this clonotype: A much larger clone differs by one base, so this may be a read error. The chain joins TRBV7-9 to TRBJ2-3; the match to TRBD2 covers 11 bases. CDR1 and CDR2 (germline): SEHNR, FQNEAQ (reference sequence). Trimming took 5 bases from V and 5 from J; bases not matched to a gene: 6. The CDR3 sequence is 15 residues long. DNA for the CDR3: TGTGCCAGCAGCCCTCCACTAGCGGGGGTAGATACGCAGTATTTT. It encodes CASSPPLAGVDTQYF.

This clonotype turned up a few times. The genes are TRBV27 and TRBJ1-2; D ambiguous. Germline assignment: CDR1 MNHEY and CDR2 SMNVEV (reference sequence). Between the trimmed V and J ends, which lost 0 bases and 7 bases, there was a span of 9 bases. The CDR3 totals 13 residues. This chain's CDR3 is CASSLSVLSGYTF. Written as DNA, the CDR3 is TGTGCCAGCAGTTTATCGGTATTGTCTGGCTACACCTTC.

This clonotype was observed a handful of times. CDR3 in amino acids: CASRTRGTLYEQYF. CDR3 sequence (DNA): TGTGCCAGCAGAACCCGAGGGACCCTCTACGAGCAGTACTTC. The rearrangement uses TRBV27 and TRBJ2-7; the D gene could be TRBD1 or TRBD2 (5 bases each). This CDR3 region has 14 residues. Trimming took off 6 bases at V and 3 bases at J, with 15 bases between the two ends. Germline assignment: CDR1 MNHEY and CDR2 SMNVEV (reference sequence).

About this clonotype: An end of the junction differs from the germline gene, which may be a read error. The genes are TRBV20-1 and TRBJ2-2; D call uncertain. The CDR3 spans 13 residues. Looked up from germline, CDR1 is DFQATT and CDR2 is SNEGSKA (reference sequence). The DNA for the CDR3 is TGCAGTGCTAGAGTGGGGAACACCAGGGAGCTGTTTTTT. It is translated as CSARVGNTRELFF.

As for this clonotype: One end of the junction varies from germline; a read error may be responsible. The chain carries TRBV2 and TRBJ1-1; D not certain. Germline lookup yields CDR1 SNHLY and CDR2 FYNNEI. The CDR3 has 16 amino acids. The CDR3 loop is CASSEGGRTLNTEDFF. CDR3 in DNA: TGTGCCAGCAGTGAAGGGGGTCGGACGCTGAACACTGAAGATTTCTTT.

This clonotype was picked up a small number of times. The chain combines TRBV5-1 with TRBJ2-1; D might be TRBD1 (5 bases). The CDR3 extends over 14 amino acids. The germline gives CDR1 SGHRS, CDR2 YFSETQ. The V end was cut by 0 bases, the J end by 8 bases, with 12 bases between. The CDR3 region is CASSLGQGTYEQFF. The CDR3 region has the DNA TGCGCCAGCAGCTTGGGCCAGGGCACCTATGAGCAGTTCTTC.

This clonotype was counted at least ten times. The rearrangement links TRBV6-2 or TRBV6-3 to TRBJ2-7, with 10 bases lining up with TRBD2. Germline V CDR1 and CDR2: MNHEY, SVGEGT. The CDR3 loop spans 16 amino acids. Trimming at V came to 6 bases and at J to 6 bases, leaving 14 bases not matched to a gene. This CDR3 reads CASSAGLAAIFGEQYF. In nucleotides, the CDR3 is TGTGCCAGCAGCGCCGGACTAGCGGCGATCTTCGGCGAGCAGTACTTC.

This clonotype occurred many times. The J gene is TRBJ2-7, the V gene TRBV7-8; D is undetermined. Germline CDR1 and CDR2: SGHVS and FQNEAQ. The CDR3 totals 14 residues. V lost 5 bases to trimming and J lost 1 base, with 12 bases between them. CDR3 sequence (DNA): TGTGCCAGCAGCCCGGAGACGGCGTCCTACGAGCAGTACTTC. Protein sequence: CASSPETASYEQYF.

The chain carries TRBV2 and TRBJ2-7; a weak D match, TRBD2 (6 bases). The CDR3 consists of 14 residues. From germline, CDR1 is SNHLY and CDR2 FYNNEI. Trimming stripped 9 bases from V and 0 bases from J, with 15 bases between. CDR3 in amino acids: CASGGSGLSYEQYF. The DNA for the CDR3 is TGTGCCAGTGGGGGGTCAGGGCTCTCCTACGAGCAGTACTTC.

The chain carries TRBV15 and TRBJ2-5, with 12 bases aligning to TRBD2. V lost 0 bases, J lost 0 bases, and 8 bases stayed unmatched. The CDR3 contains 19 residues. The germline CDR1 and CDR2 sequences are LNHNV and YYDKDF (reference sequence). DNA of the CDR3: TGTGCCACCAGCAGAGATCGAACTAGCGGGGGGACTTACCAAGAGACCCAGTACTTC. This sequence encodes CATSRDRTSGGTYQETQYF.

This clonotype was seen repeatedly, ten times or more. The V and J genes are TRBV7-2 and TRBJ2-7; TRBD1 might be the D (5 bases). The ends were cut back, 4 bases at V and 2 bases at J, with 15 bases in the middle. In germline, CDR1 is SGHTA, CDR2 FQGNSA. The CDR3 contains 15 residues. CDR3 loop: CASSYRTSLPYEQYF. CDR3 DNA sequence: TGTGCCAGCAGCTACAGGACATCCCTTCCCTACGAGCAGTACTTC.

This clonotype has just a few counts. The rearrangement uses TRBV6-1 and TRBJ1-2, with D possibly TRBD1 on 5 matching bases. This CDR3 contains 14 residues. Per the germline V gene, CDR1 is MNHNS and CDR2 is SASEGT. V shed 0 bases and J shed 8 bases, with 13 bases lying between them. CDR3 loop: CASSEAGVSWGYTF. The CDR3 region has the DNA TGTGCCAGCAGTGAAGCGGGGGTATCTTGGGGCTACACCTTC.